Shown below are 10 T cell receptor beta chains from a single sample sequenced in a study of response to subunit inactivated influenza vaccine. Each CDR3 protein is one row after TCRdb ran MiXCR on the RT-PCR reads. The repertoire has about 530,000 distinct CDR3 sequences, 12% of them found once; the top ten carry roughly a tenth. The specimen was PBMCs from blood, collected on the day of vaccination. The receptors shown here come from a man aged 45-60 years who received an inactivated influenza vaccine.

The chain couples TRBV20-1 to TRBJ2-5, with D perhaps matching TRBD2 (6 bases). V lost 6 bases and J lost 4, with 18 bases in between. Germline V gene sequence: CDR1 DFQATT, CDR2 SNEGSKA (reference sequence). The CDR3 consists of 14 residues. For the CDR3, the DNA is TGCAGTGCCCTCCCCGCGGCGGGACTAGAGACCCAGTACTTC. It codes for CSALPAAGLETQYF.

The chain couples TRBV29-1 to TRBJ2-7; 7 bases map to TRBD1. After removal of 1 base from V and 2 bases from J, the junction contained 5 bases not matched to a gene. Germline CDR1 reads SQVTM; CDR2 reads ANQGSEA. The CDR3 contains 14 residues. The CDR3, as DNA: TGCAGCGTTGAAGGTATGGGGACAGCCTACGAGCAGTACTTC. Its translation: CSVEGMGTAYEQYF.

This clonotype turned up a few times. CDR3 sequence (DNA): TGTGCCAGCAGCAAATTACGCGCAGATACGCAGTATTTT. This encodes CASSKLRADTQYF. This sequence joins TRBV21-1 and TRBJ2-3. TRBV21-1 constitutes a pseudogene. CDR3 length equals 13 residues.

The CDR3 spells CASSPRTGGLLGNTIYF. In DNA, the CDR3 is TGTGCCAGCAGCCCTCGCACAGGGGGACTCTTAGGAAACACCATATATTTT. This chain connects TRBV14 to TRBJ1-3, with TRBD1 matching over 8 bases. The CDR3 contains 17 residues. Trimming removed 4 bases from V and 4 bases from J; junction bases left unmatched: 12. Germline V CDR1 and CDR2: SGHDN, FVKESK. The full variable domain, its missing parts supplied by reference TRBV14 and TRBJ1-3, is EAGVTQFPSHSVIEKGQTVTLRCDPISGHDNLYWYRRVMGKEIKFLLHFVKESKQDESGMPNNRFLAERTGGTYSTLKVQPAELEDSGVYFCASSPRTGGLLGNTIYFGEGSWLTVV.

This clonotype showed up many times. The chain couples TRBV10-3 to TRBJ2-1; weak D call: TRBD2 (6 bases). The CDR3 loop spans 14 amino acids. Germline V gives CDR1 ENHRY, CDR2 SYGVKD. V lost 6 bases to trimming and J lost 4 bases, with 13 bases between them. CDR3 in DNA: TGTGCCATCAGGCGGGACCGAGATTACAATGAGCAGTTCTTC. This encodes CAIRRDRDYNEQFF.

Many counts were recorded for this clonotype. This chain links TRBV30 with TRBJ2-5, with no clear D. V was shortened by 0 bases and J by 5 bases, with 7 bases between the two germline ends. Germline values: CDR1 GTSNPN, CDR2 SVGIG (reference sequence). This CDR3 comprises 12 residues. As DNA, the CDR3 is TGTGCCTGGAGTGTAGGTGGGGAGACCCAGTACTTC. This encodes CAWSVGGETQYF.

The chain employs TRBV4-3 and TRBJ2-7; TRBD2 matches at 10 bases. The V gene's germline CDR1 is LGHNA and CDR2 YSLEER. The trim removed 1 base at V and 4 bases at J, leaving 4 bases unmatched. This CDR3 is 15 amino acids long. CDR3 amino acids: CASSQASSGSYEQYF. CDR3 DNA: TGCGCCAGCAGCCAAGCGTCTAGCGGGAGTTACGAGCAGTACTTC.

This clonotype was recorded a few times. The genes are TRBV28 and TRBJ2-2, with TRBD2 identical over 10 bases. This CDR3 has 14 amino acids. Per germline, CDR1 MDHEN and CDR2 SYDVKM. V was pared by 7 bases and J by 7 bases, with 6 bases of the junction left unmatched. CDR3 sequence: CASNPSGSHGELFF. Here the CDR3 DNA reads TGTGCCAGCAATCCTAGCGGGAGTCACGGGGAGCTGTTTTTT.

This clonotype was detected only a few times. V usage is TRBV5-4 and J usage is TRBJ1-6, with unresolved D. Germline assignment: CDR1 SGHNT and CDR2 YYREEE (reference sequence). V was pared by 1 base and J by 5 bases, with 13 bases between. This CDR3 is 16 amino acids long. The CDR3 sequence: CASSLPGGSDNSPLHF. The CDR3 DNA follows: TGTGCCAGCAGCTTGCCGGGCGGATCAGATAATTCACCCCTCCACTTT.

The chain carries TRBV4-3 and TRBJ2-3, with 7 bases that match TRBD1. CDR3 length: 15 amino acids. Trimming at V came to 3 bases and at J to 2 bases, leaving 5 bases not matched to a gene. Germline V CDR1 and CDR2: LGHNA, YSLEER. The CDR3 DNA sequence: TGCGCCAGCAGCCAGTCGACAGGGTTCACAGATACGCAGTATTTT. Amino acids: CASSQSTGFTDTQYF.